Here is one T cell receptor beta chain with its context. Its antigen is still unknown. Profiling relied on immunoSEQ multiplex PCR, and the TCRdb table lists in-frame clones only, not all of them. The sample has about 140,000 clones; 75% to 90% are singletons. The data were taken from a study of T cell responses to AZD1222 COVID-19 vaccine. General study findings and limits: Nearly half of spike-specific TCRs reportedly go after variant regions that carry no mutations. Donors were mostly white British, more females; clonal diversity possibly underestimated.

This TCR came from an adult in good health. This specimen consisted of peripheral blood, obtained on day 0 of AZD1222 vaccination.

DNA for the CDR3: TGTGCCAGCTCCTGGGACAGGAAGCAGTCACCCCTCCACTTT. Its protein is CASSWDRKQSPLHF. V is TRBV18 and J is TRBJ1-6; the match to TRBD1 covers 8 bases. CDR1 is KGHSH, CDR2 LQKENI, per germline. The junction had 8 bases not matched to a gene; V was cut back by 6 bases and J by 10 bases. There are 14 residues in the CDR3.